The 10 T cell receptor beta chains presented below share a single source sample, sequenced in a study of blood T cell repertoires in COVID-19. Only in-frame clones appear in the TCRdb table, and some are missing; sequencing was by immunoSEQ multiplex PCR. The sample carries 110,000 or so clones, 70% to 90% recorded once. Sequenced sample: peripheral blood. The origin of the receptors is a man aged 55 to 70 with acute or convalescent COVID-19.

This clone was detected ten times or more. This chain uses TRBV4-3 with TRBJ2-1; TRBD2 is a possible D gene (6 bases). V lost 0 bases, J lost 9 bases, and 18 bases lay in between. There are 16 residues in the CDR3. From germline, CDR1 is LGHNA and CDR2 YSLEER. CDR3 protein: CASSQDSQQAGGEQFF. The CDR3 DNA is TGCGCCAGCAGCCAAGATTCTCAGCAGGCCGGGGGTGAGCAGTTCTTC.

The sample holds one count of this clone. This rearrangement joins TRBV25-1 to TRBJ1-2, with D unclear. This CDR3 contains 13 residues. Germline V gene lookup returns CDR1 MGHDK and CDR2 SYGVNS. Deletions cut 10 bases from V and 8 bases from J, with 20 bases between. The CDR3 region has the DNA TGTGCCACTAGCGTGGGTTTCCGGGGAGGCTACACCTTC. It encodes CATSVGFRGGYTF.

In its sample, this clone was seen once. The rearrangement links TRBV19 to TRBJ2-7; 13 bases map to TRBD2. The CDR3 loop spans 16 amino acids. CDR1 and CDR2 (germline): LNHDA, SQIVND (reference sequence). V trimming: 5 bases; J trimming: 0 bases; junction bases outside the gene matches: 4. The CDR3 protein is CASSPRTSGSSYEQYF. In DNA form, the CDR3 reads TGTGCCAGTAGTCCTCGGACTAGCGGGAGCTCCTACGAGCAGTACTTC.

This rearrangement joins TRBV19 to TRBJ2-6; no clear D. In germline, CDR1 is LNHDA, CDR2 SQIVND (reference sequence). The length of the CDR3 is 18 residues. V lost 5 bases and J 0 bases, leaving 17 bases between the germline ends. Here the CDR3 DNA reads TGTGCCAGTAGTGAAATATTCATAGCCATCTCTGGGGCCAACGTCCTGACTTTC. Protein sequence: CASSEIFIAISGANVLTF.

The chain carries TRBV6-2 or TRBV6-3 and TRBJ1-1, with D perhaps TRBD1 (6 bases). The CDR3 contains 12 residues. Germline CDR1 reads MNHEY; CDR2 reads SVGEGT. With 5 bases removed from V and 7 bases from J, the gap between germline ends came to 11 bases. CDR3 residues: CASSRQAIEAFF. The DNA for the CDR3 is TGTGCCAGCAGTCGACAGGCGATTGAAGCTTTCTTT.

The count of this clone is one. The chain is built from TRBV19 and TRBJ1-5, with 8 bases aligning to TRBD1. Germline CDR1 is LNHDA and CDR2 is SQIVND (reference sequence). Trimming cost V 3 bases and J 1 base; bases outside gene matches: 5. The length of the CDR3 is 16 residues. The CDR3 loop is CASSMVGTGSNQPQHF. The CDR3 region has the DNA TGTGCCAGTAGTATGGTTGGGACAGGAAGCAATCAGCCCCAGCATTTT.

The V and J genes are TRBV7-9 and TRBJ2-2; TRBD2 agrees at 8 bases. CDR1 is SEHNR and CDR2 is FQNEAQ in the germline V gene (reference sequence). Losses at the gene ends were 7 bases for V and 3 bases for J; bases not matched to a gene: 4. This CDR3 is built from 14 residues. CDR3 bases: TGTGCCAGCAAAAGCGGGAGTGACACCGGGGAGCTGTTTTTT. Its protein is CASKSGSDTGELFF. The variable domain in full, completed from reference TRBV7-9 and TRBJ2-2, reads DTGVSQNPRHKITKRGQNVTFRCDPISEHNRLYWYRQTLGQGPEFLTYFQNEAQLEKSRLLSDRFSAERPKGSFSTLEIQRTEQGDSAMYLCASKSGSDTGELFFGEGSRLTVL.

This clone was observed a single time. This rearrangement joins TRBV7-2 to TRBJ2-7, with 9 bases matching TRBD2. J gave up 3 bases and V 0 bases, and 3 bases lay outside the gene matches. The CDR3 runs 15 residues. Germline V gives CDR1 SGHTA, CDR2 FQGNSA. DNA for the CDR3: TGTGCCAGCAGCTTAGCGGTGCGGGGGGGCTACGAGCAGTACTTC. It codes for CASSLAVRGGYEQYF.

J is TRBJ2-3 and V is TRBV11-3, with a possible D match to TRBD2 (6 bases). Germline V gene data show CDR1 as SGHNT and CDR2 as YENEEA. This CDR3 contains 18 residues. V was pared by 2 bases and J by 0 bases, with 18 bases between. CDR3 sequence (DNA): TGTGCCAGCAGCTTAATTTTAGGTAGCGGAGGGAGCACAGATACGCAGTATTTT. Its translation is CASSLILGSGGSTDTQYF. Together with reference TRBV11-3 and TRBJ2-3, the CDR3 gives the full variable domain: EAGVVQSPRYKIIEKKQPVAFWCNPISGHNTLYWYLQNLGQGPELLIRYENEEAVDDSQLPKDRFSAERLKGVDSTLKIQPAELGDSAVYLCASSLILGSGGSTDTQYFGPGTRLTVL.

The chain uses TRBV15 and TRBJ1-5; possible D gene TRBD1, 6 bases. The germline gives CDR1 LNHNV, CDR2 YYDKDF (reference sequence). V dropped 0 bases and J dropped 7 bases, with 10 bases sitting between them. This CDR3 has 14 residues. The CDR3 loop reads CATSRDTGHQPQHF. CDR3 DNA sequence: TGTGCCACCAGCAGAGATACAGGGCACCAGCCCCAGCATTTT. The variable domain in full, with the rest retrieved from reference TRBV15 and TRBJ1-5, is DAMVIQNPRYQVTQFGKPVTLSCSQTLNHNVMYWYQQKSSQAPKLLFHYYDKDFNNEADTPDNFQSRRPNTSFCFLDIRSPGLGDTAMYLCATSRDTGHQPQHFGDGTRLSIL.